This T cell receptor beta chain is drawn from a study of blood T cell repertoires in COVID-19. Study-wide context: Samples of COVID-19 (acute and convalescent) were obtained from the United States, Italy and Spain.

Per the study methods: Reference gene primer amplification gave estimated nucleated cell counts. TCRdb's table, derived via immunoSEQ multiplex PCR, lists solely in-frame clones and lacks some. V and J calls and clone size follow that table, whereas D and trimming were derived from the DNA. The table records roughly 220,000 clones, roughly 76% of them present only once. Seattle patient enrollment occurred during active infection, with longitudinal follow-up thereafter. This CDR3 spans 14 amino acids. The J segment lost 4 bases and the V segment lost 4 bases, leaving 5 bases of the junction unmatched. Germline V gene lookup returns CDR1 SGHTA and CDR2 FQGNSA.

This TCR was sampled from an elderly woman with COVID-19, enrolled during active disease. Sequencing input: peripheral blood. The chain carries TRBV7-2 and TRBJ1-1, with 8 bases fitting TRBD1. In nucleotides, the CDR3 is TGTGCCAGCAGCTACCGACAGGGGCTCACTGAAGCTTTCTTT. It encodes CASSYRQGLTEAFF.